This is a list of T cell receptor beta chains from one sample in a study of CD8+ T cells in alopecia areata. Data came from immunoSEQ multiplex PCR; TCRdb stores just in-frame clones and leaves some out. The data contain approximately 280,000 clones, 58% of them singletons. Sequencing was performed on CD4+ T cells sorted from blood, taken at week 24, from a patient treated with tofacitinib. These receptors were obtained from a human donor with alopecia areata. Both conserved end residues are part of each CDR3. The D gene is left open where the match is weak. For some rows the clone size is stated as once, few or many, or as a class when expanded; others skip it.

j_call v_call clone_size d_call cdr3_nt cdr3_aa
TRBJ1-1 TRBV19 . . TGTGCCAGTAGTGAAATGCGGGGCACTGAAGCTTTCTTT CASSEMRGTEAFF
TRBJ2-1 TRBV5-1 . . TGCGCCAGCAGCAACGGACGGCTACTAAATGAGCAGTTCTTC CASSNGRLLNEQFF
TRBJ1-5 TRBV2 . . TGTGCCAGCAGTAAAGGAACAGGCCCGACGTCGGGTCAGCCCCAGCATTTT CASSKGTGPTSGQPQHF
TRBJ2-1 TRBV6-5 . . TGTGCCAGCAGTCTTGACAGGAACTCCTACAATGAGCAGTTCTTC CASSLDRNSYNEQFF
TRBJ2-2 TRBV4-1 once . TGCGCCAGCAGCCAAATTATCACCGGGGAGCTGTTTTTT CASSQIITGELFF
TRBJ2-5 TRBV6-5 . . TGTGCCAGCACTCGAGAGTCAGGGCCCCAAGGGACCCAGTACTTC CASTRESGPQGTQYF
TRBJ1-3 TRBV30 . . TGTGCCTGGAGCGTTATCTCTGGAAACACCATATATTTT CAWSVISGNTIYF
TRBJ2-1 TRBV7-2 once TRBD2 TGTGCCAGCAGCCCCGCGGGACTAGCGGGGGGATATGAGCAGTTCTTC CASSPAGLAGGYEQFF
TRBJ1-4 TRBV7-9 few . TGTGCCAGCAGCACTCAGTCTGAAAAACTGTTTTTT CASSTQSEKLFF
TRBJ2-3 TRBV5-1 . TRBD2 TGCGCCAGCAGCTTGGAGCTCGGAGCGGGGGGGCGTACGCAGTATTTT CASSLELGAGGRTQYF
TRBJ2-7 TRBV29-1 . . TGCAGCGTTGAAGATTTTATTGAGGAGCGGTACTTC CSVEDFIEERYF
TRBJ1-1 TRBV5-1 few . TGCGCCAGCAGCTTGGCCAGCCCGAACACTGAAGCTTTCTTT CASSLASPNTEAFF
TRBJ2-2 TRBV28 few TRBD2 TGTGCCAGCAGTTGGGGAGCGGGGGGACCAACCGGGGAGCTGTTTTTT CASSWGAGGPTGELFF
TRBJ1-2 TRBV18 . . TGTGCCACCACGGGACAAGTTAACTATGGCTACACCTTC CATTGQVNYGYTF
TRBJ2-2 TRBV7-2 once . TGTGCCAGCAGCTTAGCGGTGGGGAGCACCGGGGAGCTGTTTTTT CASSLAVGSTGELFF
TRBJ1-5 TRBV9 . . TGTGCCAGCAGCGTAGGCGAGGCTAATCAGCCCCAGCATTTT CASSVGEANQPQHF
TRBJ1-5 TRBV7-9 . . TGTGCCAGCGCGACAGCCACCCAGCCCCAGCATTTT CASATATQPQHF
TRBJ2-3 TRBV29-1 once . TGCAGCGTTGAAGATCGGGTCCCCGGGGATACGCAGTATTTT CSVEDRVPGDTQYF
TRBJ2-1 TRBV28 . TRBD1 TGTGCCAGCGACTCGGGACAGGGTGGGGATGAGCAGTTCTTC CASDSGQGGDEQFF
TRBJ1-1 TRBV29-1 few . TGCAGCGTTGCCTCGAGAATGAACACTGAAGCTTTCTTT CSVASRMNTEAFF
TRBJ1-4 TRBV4-1 once TRBD1 TGCGCCAGCAGCCCGCCGGGACAGGGGAATGAAAAACTGTTTTTT CASSPPGQGNEKLFF
TRBJ2-5 TRBV29-1 . . TGCAGCGTGGTCCCCGGGACTGCCCAAGAGACCCAGTACTTC CSVVPGTAQETQYF
TRBJ2-7 TRBV2 . . TGTGCCAGCAGGGACAACTACGAGCAGTACTTC CASRDNYEQYF
TRBJ2-7 TRBV6-5 . TRBD1 TGTGCCAGCAGTTACTCTGACAGGGGAGGTAGGGAGCAGTACTTC CASSYSDRGGREQYF
TRBJ2-7 TRBV29-1 . . TGCAGCGTTGAAGAGGTTACAGGAGCCTCCTACGAGCAGTACTTC CSVEEVTGASYEQYF